The 5 T cell receptor beta chains reported below all come from one sample, sequenced in a study of T-cell memory formation after mild COVID-19. TCRdb reanalysed the 5' RACE reads using MiXCR and keeps one entry per CDR3 protein. The data hold roughly 560,000 distinct CDR3 sequences, with 20% observed a single time. The sequencing input was PBMCs or a T cell subset sorted from them (not recorded which). These receptor sequences come from an adult woman who had mild COVID-19 (a few samples of this study predate the infection). Cell type and time point are not known.

This clonotype was picked up a small number of times. The V call is TRBV29-1, the J call TRBJ2-7; 7 bases align to TRBD2. From germline, CDR1 is SQVTM and CDR2 ANQGSEA. CDR3 length: 14 residues. The ends lost 3 bases at V and 2 bases at J; junction bases unmatched: 7. CDR3 in DNA: TGCAGCGTTGATGGGGCTAGCGGAACCTACGAGCAGTACTTC. Protein sequence: CSVDGASGTYEQYF.

This clonotype has ten or more counts. V and J are TRBV5-1 and TRBJ2-7; D not certain. This CDR3 comprises 14 residues. V lost 1 base and J lost 2, with 10 bases in between. CDR1 and CDR2 from the germline V gene are SGHRS and YFSETQ. The CDR3, as DNA: TGCGCCAGCAGCTTGTACGACGAAACCTACGAGCAGTACTTC. Amino acids: CASSLYDETYEQYF.

The chain links TRBV12-3 or TRBV12-4 to TRBJ2-2, with D perhaps TRBD1 or TRBD2 (5 bases each). V was pared by 3 bases and J by 8 bases, with 16 bases between. The CDR3 spans 15 residues. DNA of the CDR3: TGTGCCAGCAGTTTGAATCCTTCGGGACCGGGGGAGCTGTTTTTT. Translation gives CASSLNPSGPGELFF.

This clonotype has just a few counts. The V call is TRBV4-1, the J call TRBJ2-1, with 13 bases lining up with TRBD2. The CDR3 extends over 16 amino acids. V lost 1 base, J lost 6 bases, and 3 bases stayed unmatched. The V gene's germline CDR1 is MGHRA and CDR2 YSYEKL. The CDR3 DNA reads as TGCGCCAGCAGCCAAGTCGGGACTAGCGGGATCAATGAGCAGTTCTTC. It specifies CASSQVGTSGINEQFF.

This clonotype was seen only a few times. The chain employs TRBV5-1 and TRBJ2-1; a weak D match, TRBD2 (6 bases). Trimming removed 4 bases at V and 0 bases at J, with 17 bases between. CDR3 length equals 17 residues. Per germline, CDR1 SGHRS and CDR2 YFSETQ. Here the CDR3 reads CASSKGTFINSYNEQFF. Here the CDR3 DNA reads TGCGCCAGCAGCAAGGGGACTTTTATAAACTCCTACAATGAGCAGTTCTTC.